This TCR beta chain originates from a study of tumor-infiltrating lymphocytes in primary liver carcinoma. About the research overall: Samples returned roughly 3.5 to 8 million productive TCRbeta reads each. Read depth did not differ significantly between tissue types. Study-level findings and limits: The study found only about 8-24% of top clones in all five tumor regions.

A remark on this clonotype: Antigen specificity is unknown.

The roughly 17-31 mg bulk tissue piece was not sorted before simultaneous RNA and DNA extraction. All patients had surgically resected primary liver carcinoma. cDNA specific to TCR beta was made from around 450 ng of total RNA, with a constant-region primer employed for priming. Slightly modified ARM-PCR, run as three nested multiplex PCR rounds, produced the TCR beta libraries. MiXCR, applied by TCRdb to the multiplex PCR reads, yields one record per CDR3 protein. This table holds tens of thousands of distinct CDR3 sequences, about 68% found once. Source material: liver tumor tissue from sampling region 2. As to subset: tumor region T2, inferior pole. The TCR sequence derives from a middle-aged man with primary liver carcinoma and hepatitis B virus infection.

Written as DNA, the CDR3 is TGTGCCATCAGTGTCGAAGGACAGGGTCTCAGGGTCCAGTACTTC. This sequence encodes CAISVEGQGLRVQYF. The gene calls are TRBV10-3 and TRBJ2-5, with 8 nucleotides matching TRBD1. Germline-derived CDR1 and CDR2 are ENHRY and SYGVKD. The trim removed 4 bases at V and 10 bases at J, leaving 14 bases unmatched. CDR3 length: 15 residues.